These T cell receptor beta chains were read from a single sample in a study of blood T cell repertoires in COVID-19. The repertoire was sequenced with immunoSEQ multiplex PCR; TCRdb's copy has only in-frame clones and lacks some. The repertoire has approximately 300,000 clones, 80% to 90% of them found once; the top ten carry roughly 5.9%. The specimen was peripheral blood. The receptors derive from a woman in her forties or fifties with COVID-19, enrolled during active disease. The CDR3 runs from the conserved cysteine through the conserved F or W. D genes are given only for firm matches. Only some rows state a clone size, as once, few, many or a class for expanded clones.

TRBJ2-7	.	TRBV3-1/TRBV3-2	.	CASSHRGLQYEQYF	TGTGCCAGCAGCCATCGGGGACTTCAATACGAGCAGTACTTC
TRBJ2-1	TRBD2	TRBV18	.	CASSPPWTSGKVDNEQFF	TGTGCCAGCTCACCACCGTGGACTAGCGGGAAGGTAGACAATGAGCAGTTCTTC
TRBJ2-1	TRBD1	TRBV19	.	CASTQDRSSYNEQFF	TGTGCCAGTACTCAGGACAGGAGCTCCTACAATGAGCAGTTCTTC
TRBJ2-5	.	TRBV25-1	.	CASSPHRDWETQYF	TGTGCCAGCAGTCCGCACCGGGACTGGGAGACCCAGTACTTC
TRBJ2-7	TRBD1	TRBV2	few	CASSERDSRLGEQYF	TGTGCCAGCAGTGAGAGGGACAGCCGACTCGGTGAGCAGTACTTC
TRBJ2-7	TRBD1	TRBV15	.	CATSRDGTGTYEQYF	TGTGCCACCAGCAGAGATGGGACAGGTACCTACGAGCAGTACTTC
TRBJ1-6	TRBD1	TRBV28	.	CASDRGGYNSPLHF	TGTGCCAGTGACAGGGGGGGATATAATTCACCCCTCCACTTT
TRBJ2-2	.	TRBV6-6	.	CASRRSPPTNTGELFF	TGTGCCAGCAGACGCAGCCCCCCGACTAACACCGGGGAGCTGTTTTTT
TRBJ2-1	TRBD1	TRBV5-1	.	CASSTGTGGHNEQFF	TGCGCCAGCAGCACCGGGACAGGGGGACACAATGAGCAGTTCTTC
TRBJ2-1	TRBD2	TRBV6-5	.	CASRGLLAIYNEQFF	TGTGCCAGCAGGGGGCTACTAGCGATCTACAATGAGCAGTTCTTC
TRBJ1-5	TRBD1	TRBV24-1	.	CATVYRGGIDQPQHF	TGTGCCACCGTATACAGGGGCGGTATCGATCAGCCCCAGCATTTT
TRBJ2-7	.	TRBV5-1	.	CASSLDRSAYEQYF	TGCGCCAGCAGCTTGGACCGTTCGGCCTACGAGCAGTACTTC
TRBJ1-1	TRBD1	TRBV7-2	.	CASSLSRGLIAEAFF	TGTGCCAGCAGCTTAAGCAGGGGGCTTATCGCTGAAGCTTTCTTT
TRBJ1-2	TRBD1	TRBV6-5	.	CASSYSPGGMRGYTF	TGTGCCAGCAGTTACTCGCCAGGGGGGATGCGTGGCTACACCTTC
TRBJ2-4	TRBD2	TRBV4-1	.	CASSLVPGGGDIQYF	TGCGCCAGCAGTCTTGTACCGGGAGGGGGAGACATTCAGTACTTC
TRBJ2-3	.	TRBV6-5	.	CASSYTPSASTDTQYF	TGTGCCAGCAGTTATACGCCTAGCGCTAGCACAGATACGCAGTATTTT
TRBJ1-2	.	TRBV15	.	CATSREAGLAYGYTF	TGTGCCACCAGCAGAGAGGCAGGGCTGGCCTATGGCTACACCTTC
TRBJ1-2	TRBD1	TRBV19	.	CASTSGTGRPWSGYIF	TGTGCCAGTACCTCTGGGACAGGGAGGCCCTGGTCGGGCTACATCTTC
TRBJ2-3	TRBD2	TRBV24-1	.	CATSGPTSGSPPDTQYF	TGTGCCACCAGTGGCCCGACTAGCGGGAGCCCTCCAGATACGCAGTATTTT
TRBJ1-5	TRBD1	TRBV7-9	.	CASSRTGGDQPQHF	TGTGCCAGCAGCAGGACAGGGGGCGATCAGCCCCAGCATTTT
TRBJ2-7	TRBD1	TRBV4-1	.	CASSHPRAGTGAYEQYF	TGCGCCAGCAGCCATCCTAGGGCCGGGACAGGGGCCTACGAGCAGTACTTC
TRBJ1-4	.	TRBV4-3	.	CASSQDSPGVTTNEKLFF	TGCGCCAGCAGCCAAGATTCCCCAGGCGTCACAACTAATGAAAAACTGTTTTTT
TRBJ1-6	TRBD1	TRBV30	.	CAFKGQGISPLHF	TGTGCCTTTAAGGGACAGGGAATTTCACCCCTCCACTTT
TRBJ2-3	TRBD2	TRBV2	once	CASGTRLTDTQYF	TGTGCCAGCGGGACTAGGCTCACAGATACGCAGTATTTT
TRBJ2-5	.	TRBV5-1	.	CASSLGASSDLETQYF	TGCGCCAGCAGCTTGGGGGCTAGCTCGGACCTGGAGACCCAGTACTTC
TRBJ2-4	.	TRBV4-2	.	CASSLRATAKNIQYF	TGTGCCAGCAGCCTCCGAGCGACAGCCAAAAACATTCAGTACTTC
TRBJ2-7	TRBD1	TRBV15	once	CATSRPLGQGLYEQYF	TGTGCCACCAGCAGACCTCTGGGACAGGGTCTCTACGAGCAGTACTTC
TRBJ1-5	TRBD1	TRBV2	.	CASSLQGAYSNQPQHF	TGTGCCAGCAGCTTACAGGGGGCCTATAGCAATCAGCCCCAGCATTTT
TRBJ1-3	TRBD1	TRBV6-6	.	CASSRSPSGTGGANTIYF	TGTGCCAGCAGTCGATCGCCTTCCGGGACAGGGGGCGCGAACACCATATATTTT
TRBJ2-5	TRBD2	TRBV12-5	.	CASGLAGGRETQYF	TGTGCTAGTGGTTTGGCGGGGGGACGGGAGACCCAGTACTTC
TRBJ1-4	.	TRBV6-5	.	CASSYMGRPTNEKLFF	TGTGCCAGCAGTTACATGGGGAGACCAACTAATGAAAAACTGTTTTTT
TRBJ2-7	TRBD2	TRBV6-5	.	CASSYSRLAGNYEQYF	TGTGCCAGCAGTTACTCGAGGCTAGCGGGGAACTACGAGCAGTACTTC
TRBJ2-7	.	TRBV19	.	CASSIGDSSLYEQYF	TGTGCCAGTAGTATAGGGGACTCCTCGCTCTACGAGCAGTACTTC
TRBJ2-3	.	TRBV5-5	.	CASSSPGPVDTQYF	TGTGCCAGCAGTTCCCCTGGCCCAGTGGATACGCAGTATTTT
TRBJ2-2	TRBD2	TRBV19	.	CASSAQTSGVHRGAVF	TGTGCCAGTAGTGCCCAGACTAGCGGAGTACACCGGGGAGCTGTTTTT
TRBJ1-4	TRBD1	TRBV3-1/TRBV3-2	.	CASSHGTADYEKLFF	TGTGCCAGCAGCCACGGGACAGCCGACTATGAAAAACTGTTTTTT
TRBJ2-2	TRBD2	TRBV5-4	.	CASSGSLAAAGELFF	TGTGCCAGCAGCGGGTCCCTAGCGGCGGCCGGGGAGCTGTTTTTT
TRBJ2-3	.	TRBV6-4	.	CASSRDISTDTQYF	TGTGCCAGCAGCAGGGACATATCCACAGATACGCAGTATTTT
TRBJ2-3	.	TRBV7-8	.	CASSLGLASNTQYF	TGTGCCAGCAGCTTAGGGCTAGCGTCGAATACGCAGTATTTT
TRBJ1-2	.	TRBV6-5	.	CASRRTGLGGYTF	TGTGCCAGCAGACGTACAGGGTTGGGCGGCTACACCTTC
TRBJ2-2	.	TRBV7-2	.	CASSSRRGNTGELFF	TGTGCCAGCAGCTCGCGACGAGGGAACACCGGGGAGCTGTTTTTT
TRBJ2-1	TRBD2	TRBV20-1	.	CSASTGTSGTISYNEQFF	TGCAGTGCTAGTACCGGGACTAGCGGGACCATCTCCTACAATGAGCAGTTCTTC
TRBJ1-1	.	TRBV30	.	CAWTLGGATEAFF	TGTGCCTGGACCCTTGGGGGGGCCACTGAAGCTTTCTTT
TRBJ2-5	TRBD2	TRBV5-1	.	CASSPLAGAETQYF	TGCGCCAGCAGCCCCCTAGCGGGAGCAGAGACCCAGTACTTC
TRBJ2-3	.	TRBV19	.	CASSGELTQYF	TGTGCCAGCTCGGGGGAACTAACGCAGTATTTT
TRBJ2-7	.	TRBV4-2	.	CASSQDRARTEQYF	TGTGCCAGCAGCCAAGATCGAGCGCGTACCGAGCAGTACTTC
TRBJ2-5	.	TRBV7-2	.	CASSLVGSVRPGETQYF	TGTGCCAGCAGCTTAGTCGGGTCGGTCCGTCCTGGGGAGACCCAGTACTTC
TRBJ1-2	.	TRBV19	.	CASSIRGGGLDGYTF	TGTGCCAGTAGTATCCGGGGGGGTGGACTGGATGGCTACACCTTC
TRBJ2-1	TRBD2	TRBV27	.	CASSLRPTSAYYNEQFF	TGTGCCAGCAGTTTACGCCCCACTAGCGCCTACTACAATGAGCAGTTCTTC
TRBJ1-1	.	TRBV7-9	.	CASSLAGGASSEAFF	TGTGCCAGCAGCTTAGCTGGGGGCGCTTCGAGTGAAGCTTTCTTT
TRBJ2-7	.	TRBV25-1	once	CASSEYRGRDEQYF	TGTGCCAGCAGTGAATATCGGGGAAGGGACGAGCAGTACTTC
TRBJ2-3	TRBD1	TRBV7-2	.	CASSFTGEDTQYF	TGTGCCAGCAGCTTCACAGGGGAAGATACGCAGTATTTT
TRBJ2-3	.	TRBV19	.	CAASNGFRNPTDTQYF	TGTGCCGCCAGTAACGGTTTCAGGAATCCCACAGATACGCAGTATTTT
TRBJ2-2	TRBD2	TRBV5-1	.	CASSPKRDHTGELFF	TGCGCCAGCAGCCCCAAGCGGGACCACACCGGGGAGCTGTTTTTT
TRBJ2-5	TRBD2	TRBV24-1	.	CATSDPRLAGGGETQYF	TGTGCCACCAGTGATCCACGACTAGCGGGAGGTGGAGAGACCCAGTACTTC
TRBJ1-3	TRBD1	TRBV28	.	CASFDRGGNTIYF	TGTGCCAGCTTCGACAGGGGAGGAAACACCATATATTTT
TRBJ2-1	TRBD2	TRBV19	.	CASTSMVAGAYNEQFF	TGTGCCAGTACCTCCATGGTTGCGGGGGCCTACAATGAGCAGTTCTTC
TRBJ2-1	TRBD2	TRBV27	few	CASSIAGTYGDEQFF	TGTGCCAGCAGTATAGCGGGAACCTACGGCGATGAGCAGTTCTTC
TRBJ2-1	TRBD2	TRBV6-6	once	CASSRLAGGPSSYNEQFF	TGTGCCAGCAGTCGACTAGCGGGAGGGCCCAGCTCCTACAATGAGCAGTTCTTC